This T cell receptor beta chain was obtained from a study of cytomegalovirus exposure and HLA in healthy donors. About the study: Early release data held 75 million to 100 million unique TCRs from HLA-typed donors. Study-level points and caveats: Common viral pathogens (according to a later analysis) appeared linked to several of the most significant clusters. When analyzed later, a missense DCLRE1C variant was found to be linked to TCR beta V- and J-gene trimming.

The PCR employed 60 Vbeta primers together with 13 Jbeta primers. Original handling: Later work found about 80 million unique TCR beta chains, with 10 million to 14 million shared. Method: immunoSEQ multiplex PCR; TCRdb's copy keeps in-frame clones and lacks some. The DNA was the basis for D and trimming; V, J and clone size are from that table. Among roughly 120,000 clones listed, roughly 80% were seen once. The V gene's germline CDR1 is MNHEY and CDR2 SMNVEV (reference sequence). V was trimmed by 0 bases and J by 8 bases, leaving 10 bases between them. The CDR3 has 13 residues. Remarks on this clone: Its target is not known.

The material sequenced was PBMCs. This receptor was taken from a woman in her forties or fifties in good health and CMV-seropositive. The chain joins TRBV27 to TRBJ1-2, with D unresolved. The CDR3 sequence is CASSLSRGGGYTF. DNA for the CDR3: TGTGCCAGCAGTTTATCCCGGGGTGGAGGCTACACCTTC.